Listed below are T cell receptor beta chains from one sample, sequenced in a study of blood T cell repertoires in COVID-19. Profiling relied on immunoSEQ multiplex PCR, and the TCRdb table lists in-frame clones only, not all of them. The table lists some 110,000 clones, 90% of them singletons. Sequences were obtained from peripheral blood. These receptors were obtained from a human donor with active COVID-19. The donor label of this sample is uncertain. The CDR3 runs from the conserved cysteine through the conserved F or W.

j_call v_call cdr3_aa
TRBJ1-1 TRBV5-6 CASSLQGGPEAFF
TRBJ2-7 TRBV10-3 CAISEPGQGLGEQYF
TRBJ2-7 TRBV12-3/TRBV12-4 CASSFRGFGEQYF
TRBJ1-1 TRBV7-6 CASSLEPGQNTEAFF
TRBJ1-1 TRBV2 CASSKGQGATEAFF
TRBJ2-1 TRBV6-2/TRBV6-3 CASSYPPGLESNEQFF
TRBJ2-3 TRBV19 CASTSSGGIDTQYF
TRBJ2-1 TRBV4-3 CASSQEGPRLAGGTNEQFF
TRBJ2-7 TRBV28 CASSLLGTGTLGQYF
TRBJ1-5 TRBV11-3 CASSPGEGNVYSNQPQHF
TRBJ1-3 TRBV5-1 CASSLAAEGNTIYF
TRBJ2-5 TRBV29-1 CSVVVYEETQYF
TRBJ2-5 TRBV4-1 CASSQTDLRWPGAIGTQYF
TRBJ1-3 TRBV10-3 CAIDFGTARSGNTIYF
TRBJ1-2 TRBV9 CASSVRGAIGYTF